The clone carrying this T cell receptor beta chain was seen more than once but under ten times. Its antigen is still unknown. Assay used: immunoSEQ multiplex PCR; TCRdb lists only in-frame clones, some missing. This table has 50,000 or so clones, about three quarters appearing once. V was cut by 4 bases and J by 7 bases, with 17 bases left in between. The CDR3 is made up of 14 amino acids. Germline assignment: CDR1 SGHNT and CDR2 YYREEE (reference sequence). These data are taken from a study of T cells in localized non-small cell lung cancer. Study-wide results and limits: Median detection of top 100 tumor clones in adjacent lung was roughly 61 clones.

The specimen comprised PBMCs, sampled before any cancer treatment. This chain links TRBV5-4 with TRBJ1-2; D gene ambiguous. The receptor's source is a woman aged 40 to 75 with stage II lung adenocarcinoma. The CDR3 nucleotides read TGTGCCAGCAGCAGGTCACAAAGTTTAAGTGGCTACACCTTC. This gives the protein CASSRSQSLSGYTF.